These T cell receptor beta chains were read from a single sample in a study of T-cell memory formation after mild COVID-19. A single record per CDR3 protein comes from TCRdb applying MiXCR to the 5' RACE reads. This sample carries hundreds of thousands of distinct CDR3 sequences, over 20% of them seen once, and the ten largest clones take roughly an eighth. The sample comprised PBMCs or a T cell subset sorted from them (not recorded which). These receptors were taken from an adult woman who had mild COVID-19 (a few samples of this study predate the infection). Cell type and time point are not known. The conserved cysteine and the conserved F or W are not part of the CDR3 here. Each record gives: V gene, CDR3 protein.

TRBV30	AWSVAGPTEAF
TRBV12-3/TRBV12-4	ASRHNLGQGAMGNTGELF
TRBV11-3	ASSLDRNEQF
TRBV4-1	ASTSLAGAYEQY
TRBV5-5	ASSSGDLRFSYNEQF
TRBV4-1	ASSQETIRDWDQETQY
TRBV7-9	ASSSGSGQGANEQY
TRBV7-3	ASSLTGYYATDTQY
TRBV12-3/TRBV12-4	ASSLGPLQPQH
TRBV6-5	ASSYGTGEIYEQY
TRBV30	AWSDPGLSQH
TRBV20-1	SATGSGMTYEQY
TRBV2	ASSGGTGIETQY
TRBV20-1	SARGPTGLENIQY
TRBV7-3	ASSLVAGNEQF
TRBV5-5	ASSAFFGTDYEQY
TRBV29-1	SVEAPPLGYGYT
TRBV5-1	ASTRDQETQY
TRBV5-1	ASSLDQGSYTGELF
TRBV7-9	ASSSSEGHRVGGYT
TRBV12-3/TRBV12-4	ASSFWTGETYEQY
TRBV6-1	ASSEGNLQETQY
TRBV2	ASRDYLSEGGVIEQF
TRBV5-8	ASSPRGQGSTDTQY
TRBV5-5	ASSLDRRSAF
TRBV9	ASSVEDSGETQY
TRBV5-4	ASKPGTVLRGEQF
TRBV2	ASSPRLTHQPSYEQY
TRBV12-3/TRBV12-4	ASRPLTNEQF
TRBV7-2	ASSLGGGRARDTQY
TRBV5-6	ASSPGTNYGYT
TRBV30	AWSWTSGVLGNEQF
TRBV7-3	ASSLGLGGARQETQY
TRBV6-1	ASSEWGLARSEQY
TRBV5-1	ASSLAGGSREAF
TRBV6-1	ASSGGTRRSGEQY
TRBV5-5	ASTSVTAGTVGKYGYT
TRBV7-3	ASSSADSYNEQF
TRBV4-1	ASSQDRGGGAETQY
TRBV6-5	ASRWDRTYNSPLH
TRBV5-6	ASSLAGFVKGEQY
TRBV7-9	ASSFAPGEQY
TRBV7-8	ASSPYGGQGVNQPQH
TRBV5-1	ASSITSGRARNTQY
TRBV30	AWQNKGSGNTIY
TRBV7-2	ASSPWTGTEQY
TRBV5-1	ASSLVAGRSSTDTQY
TRBV4-1	ASSHFRTGASNQPQH
TRBV13	ASSSRSRAGYAYEQY
TRBV29-1	SARDSQDSPLH
TRBV5-6	ASSRLSGLGYGYT
TRBV20-1	SAAGQGASEFGEAF